The 6 T cell receptor beta chains listed next were all sequenced from one sample in a study of T cell changes during pregnancy in multiple sclerosis. The data were produced by immunoSEQ multiplex PCR, yet TCRdb's version contains in-frame clones alone and is incomplete. Of about 55,000 clones in the sample, 93% were seen once. The sequencing used CD8+ T cells from peripheral blood mononuclear cells, collected in the second trimester of pregnancy. Every receptor here comes from a female donor with multiple sclerosis, enrolled in a pregnancy study.

This chain uses TRBV19 with TRBJ2-7; 10 bases match TRBD1. Germline V lookup: CDR1 LNHDA, CDR2 SQIVND (reference sequence). Losses at the gene ends were 4 bases for V and 5 bases for J; bases not matched to a gene: 2. The CDR3 length is 13 residues. CDR3 amino acids: CASSRTGGDEQYF. CDR3 bases: TGTGCCAGTAGTAGGACAGGGGGTGACGAGCAGTACTTC.

The chain's CDR3 is CASSITGTGEAFF. DNA for the CDR3: TGTGCCAGTAGTATAACAGGGACGGGTGAAGCTTTCTTT. The chain employs TRBV19 and TRBJ1-1; tentative D call: TRBD1 (6 bases). V gave up 2 bases and J gave up 7 bases, with 11 bases separating them. Per germline, CDR1 LNHDA and CDR2 SQIVND (reference sequence). This CDR3 is 13 amino acids long.

This chain links TRBV4-3 with TRBJ2-7, with 9 positions matching TRBD1. Germline trimming cut 4 bases from V and 0 bases from J; bases unmatched to any gene: 7. Germline V gene lookup returns CDR1 LGHNA and CDR2 YSLEER. The CDR3 runs to 16 residues. The CDR3 is CASSPWTGAVSYEQYF. The CDR3 DNA follows: TGCGCCAGCAGCCCTTGGACAGGGGCGGTCTCCTACGAGCAGTACTTC.

The J gene is TRBJ1-1, the V gene TRBV4-1; D unresolved. Germline assignment: CDR1 MGHRA and CDR2 YSYEKL. This CDR3 has 14 residues. V was trimmed by 3 bases and J by 4 bases, leaving 12 bases between them. CDR3 DNA sequence: TGCGCCAGCAGCCACGCGGGAGATAGCACTGAAGCTTTCTTT. This codes for CASSHAGDSTEAFF.

V usage is TRBV19 and J usage is TRBJ2-1, with 11 nucleotides matching TRBD2. The germline V gene encodes CDR1 LNHDA and CDR2 SQIVND (reference sequence). This CDR3 spans 13 amino acids. The V and J ends lost 3 bases and 12 bases, in that order; junction bases with no gene match: 4. The chain's CDR3 is CASSIGTSGRQFF. CDR3 bases: TGTGCCAGTAGTATCGGGACTAGCGGTCGGCAGTTCTTC.

The chain employs TRBV7-3 and TRBJ1-1; D is perhaps TRBD1 (6 bases). Germline V gene lookup returns CDR1 SGHTA and CDR2 FQGTGA. The CDR3 has 14 amino acids. The V end was cut by 5 bases, the J end by 1 base, with 11 bases between. CDR3 in amino acids: CASSTGNANTEAFF. The CDR3 DNA sequence: TGTGCCAGCAGCACAGGGAACGCGAACACTGAAGCTTTCTTT.